Following are 15 T cell receptor beta chains from one sample sequenced in a study of blood T cells in healthy people across ages. Through a sample-barcoded 5' primer and a J-beta primer mix, a second PCR was run for about 7 to 12 cycles. One entry per CDR3 protein results from TCRdb running MiXCR on the 5' RACE reads. Of 1.5 million to 2 million distinct CDR3 sequences listed, about two fifths were seen once; the top ten hold roughly 23%. Sequenced sample: blood. The receptors stem from a human donor in good health.

The genes are TRBV29-1 and TRBJ1-2; 7 positions match TRBD1. The CDR3 runs to 15 residues. The germline gives CDR1 SQVTM, CDR2 ANQGSEA. V was pared by 6 bases and J by 8 bases, with 18 bases of the junction left unmatched. The chain's CDR3 is CSVERWDSSSGGYTF. CDR3 sequence (DNA): TGCAGCGTGGAAAGATGGGACAGCTCGAGCGGGGGCTACACCTTC.

The chain links TRBV7-2 to TRBJ2-7; 8 bases agree with TRBD1. The V segment lost 5 bases and the J segment 4 bases; nucleotides outside the gene matches: 7. CDR1 is SGHTA, CDR2 FQGNSA, per germline. This CDR3 spans 14 amino acids. CDR3 DNA sequence: TGTGCCAGCAGCACGGGACAGGATATTTACGAGCAGTACTTC. This codes for CASSTGQDIYEQYF.

This chain uses TRBV12-3 or TRBV12-4 with TRBJ2-7; maybe TRBD2 (6 bases). CDR3 length: 14 residues. V was pared by 2 bases and J by 3 bases, with 11 bases between. This CDR3 is CASSLWSGVYEQYF. In nucleotides, the CDR3 is TGTGCCAGCAGTTTATGGTCGGGGGTCTACGAGCAGTACTTC.

The chain's CDR3 is CSARRVLGYGYTF. The CDR3 DNA follows: TGCAGTGCTAGAAGGGTCCTGGGCTATGGCTACACCTTC. The chain carries TRBV20-1 and TRBJ1-2; D is unresolved. Per germline, CDR1 DFQATT and CDR2 SNEGSKA (reference sequence). The V gene lost 2 bases and the J gene lost 4 bases, with 11 bases spanning the gap. This CDR3 has 13 residues.

V usage is TRBV6-2 or TRBV6-3 and J usage is TRBJ1-5; TRBD1 is a possible D gene (6 bases). Trimming removed 2 bases from V and 5 bases from J, with 13 bases in between. From germline, CDR1 is MNHEY and CDR2 SVGEGT. The CDR3 has 15 amino acids. The CDR3 sequence is CASSYLLGGHQPQHF. The CDR3 DNA sequence: TGTGCCAGCAGTTACCTCTTGGGGGGGCATCAGCCCCAGCATTTT.

Regarding this clonotype: The junction does not match germline at one end; this may be a read error. The chain couples TRBV7-3 to TRBJ2-1, with 12 bases aligning to TRBD2. The CDR3 consists of 17 residues. Germline CDR1 reads SGHTA; CDR2 reads FQGTGA. CDR3 sequence (DNA): TGTGCCAGCAGCTTCCTAGCGGGGGGGAGTCCCTACAACGAGCAGTTCTTC. It specifies CASSFLAGGSPYNEQFF.

The rearrangement joins TRBV7-3 to TRBJ2-1; D may match TRBD1 or TRBD2 (6 bases each). Trimming removed 0 bases at V and 7 bases at J, with 16 bases between. There are 16 residues in the CDR3. Germline loops: CDR1 SGHTA, CDR2 FQGTGA. The CDR3 sequence: CASSLTLSGAMNEQFF. The CDR3 DNA is TGTGCCAGCAGCTTAACGTTATCGGGGGCCATGAATGAGCAGTTCTTC.

This chain links TRBV20-1 with TRBJ2-1; maybe TRBD2 (5 bases). The V and J ends lost 6 bases and 6 bases respectively, with 27 bases between them. The CDR3 length is 17 residues. The germline V gene has CDR1 DFQATT and CDR2 SNEGSKA (reference sequence). The CDR3 loop is CSALFAGSVGPVNEQFF. In DNA form, the CDR3 reads TGCAGTGCCCTATTCGCGGGTTCCGTTGGGCCCGTCAATGAGCAGTTCTTC.

This rearrangement joins TRBV9 to TRBJ1-6; the match to TRBD1 covers 8 bases. The germline V gene has CDR1 SGDLS and CDR2 YYNGEE. Germline trimming cut 3 bases from V and 10 bases from J; bases unmatched to any gene: 9. This CDR3 spans 15 amino acids. The CDR3 bases are TGTGCCAGCAGCGCCCGGACAGGGAGTGGCTCACCCCTCCACTTT. Translation: CASSARTGSGSPLHF.

This chain joins TRBV28 and TRBJ1-5, with D possibly matching TRBD1 (6 bases). Germline V lookup: CDR1 MDHEN, CDR2 SYDVKM. V gave up 6 bases and J gave up 11 bases, with 20 bases separating them. This CDR3 is built from 14 residues. The CDR3 DNA is TGTGCCAGCAGGACGGACAAGGGGGGCGCGGCCCAGCATTTT. Protein: CASRTDKGGAAQHF.

The rearrangement joins TRBV7-2 to TRBJ2-7; D is unclear. The DNA end is a closer match to TRBJ2-5, so the J assignment may be wrong. In germline, CDR1 is SGHTA, CDR2 FQGNSA. The CDR3 covers 15 residues. Here the CDR3 reads CTSSLGPPGRETQYF. CDR3 nucleotides: TGTACCAGCAGCTTAGGGCCCCCCGGACGGGAGACCCAGTACTTC.

Only a few counts were recorded for this clonotype. The gene calls are TRBV20-1 and TRBJ2-1; 10 bases map to TRBD1. The germline V gene has CDR1 DFQATT and CDR2 SNEGSKA (reference sequence). The CDR3 runs 14 residues. V was clipped by 1 base and J by 8 bases; unmatched bases: 5. Written as DNA, the CDR3 is TGCAGTGCTAGAGTCACGACAGGGGGCGATGAGCAGTTCTTC. Translated: CSARVTTGGDEQFF.

The V and J genes are TRBV19 and TRBJ2-3; the match to TRBD2 covers 7 bases. Germline CDR1 and CDR2: LNHDA and SQIVND (reference sequence). This CDR3 has 16 residues. With V trimmed by 6 bases and J by 0 bases, 9 bases remained unmatched. CDR3 protein: CASRAGLADSTDTQYF. The CDR3, as DNA: TGTGCCAGTAGGGCGGGGCTAGCGGACAGCACAGATACGCAGTATTTT.

Points on this clonotype: This may be a read error: a much more frequent sequence differs by one nucleotide. The rearrangement uses TRBV6-6 and TRBJ2-3; 11 bases map to TRBD2. CDR1 is MNHNY, CDR2 SVGAGI, per germline (reference sequence). V shed 7 bases, J shed 1 base, and the junction held 1 base outside the gene matches. The CDR3 sequence is 14 residues long. As DNA, the CDR3 is TGTGCCAGCAAACTAGCGGGGGGCACAGATACGCAGTATTTT. Protein sequence: CASKLAGGTDTQYF.

The rearrangement links TRBV12-3 or TRBV12-4 to TRBJ1-2, with D tentatively TRBD1 (5 bases). The V end lost 5 bases, the J end lost 4 bases, and 14 bases lay between the germline ends. The CDR3 has 14 amino acids. In DNA form, the CDR3 reads TGTGCCAGCAGTCCACTGACAGAGCGCTATGGCTACACCTTC. Translation: CASSPLTERYGYTF.